The 13 T cell receptor beta chains below all came from one sample that was sequenced in a study of T cell responses to AZD1222 COVID-19 vaccine. The assay was immunoSEQ multiplex PCR, and TCRdb's table has in-frame clones only and misses some. The data show 85,000 to 130,000 clones, with under 90% seen just once and over 4.5% held by the top ten. Material: peripheral blood, obtained on day 0 of AZD1222 vaccination. The source is an adult in good health.

CDR3 DNA sequence: TGTGCCAGTAGTAAGGGGGCTGTTGCAGGGCTCTCCTACGAGCAGTACTTC. Amino acids: CASSKGAVAGLSYEQYF. This chain connects TRBV19 to TRBJ2-7; 7 positions match TRBD1. Germline V gives CDR1 LNHDA, CDR2 SQIVND (reference sequence). The CDR3 has 17 amino acids. The V and J ends lost 4 bases and 0 bases, in that order; junction bases with no gene match: 12. Full variable domain (rest looked up from reference TRBV19 and TRBJ2-7): DGGITQSPKYLFRKEGQNVTLSCEQNLNHDAMYWYRQDPGQGLRLIYYSQIVNDFQKGDIAEGYSVSREKKESFPLTVTSAQKNPTAFYLCASSKGAVAGLSYEQYFGPGTRLTVT.

This clone was detected only once. The chain uses TRBV5-6 and TRBJ2-5; no clear D gene. The CDR3 is 12 residues long. Germline loops: CDR1 SGHDT, CDR2 YYEEEE. Trimming stripped 5 bases from V and 4 bases from J, with 9 bases between. CDR3 nucleotide sequence: TGTGCCAGCAGGCTGATGGGAGAGACCCAGTACTTC. Translated: CASRLMGETQYF.

V gene TRBV6-6 combines with J gene TRBJ1-2; D is undetermined. This CDR3 spans 13 amino acids. Germline V lookup: CDR1 MNHNY, CDR2 SVGAGI (reference sequence). V shed 6 bases and J shed 4 bases, with 12 bases lying between them. The CDR3 nucleotides are TGTGCCAGCAGCCTCGGCCAACCCTATGGCTACACCTTC. It encodes CASSLGQPYGYTF.

The rearrangement joins TRBV4-1 to TRBJ2-7; D is possibly TRBD1 (6 bases). Trimming removed 0 bases from V and 2 bases from J, with 14 bases in between. The CDR3 contains 16 residues. The V gene's germline CDR1 is MGHRA and CDR2 YSYEKL. CDR3 region: CASSQEGTGLTYEQYF. CDR3 DNA: TGCGCCAGCAGCCAAGAGGGAACAGGGCTAACCTACGAGCAGTACTTC.

This clone was counted only a few times. The chain is built from TRBV3-1 (or the pseudogene TRBV3-2) and TRBJ1-4, with 9 bases fitting TRBD1. The germline V gene encodes CDR1 LGHDT and CDR2 YNNKEL (reference sequence). Trimming cost V 4 bases and J 8 bases; bases outside gene matches: 8. The CDR3 sequence is 15 residues long. CDR3 sequence reads: CASSRNRGRGEKLFF. The CDR3 DNA sequence: TGTGCCAGCAGCCGCAACAGGGGGCGAGGGGAAAAACTGTTTTTT.

This clone was counted once. The J gene is TRBJ2-7, the V gene TRBV2, with TRBD2 identical over 12 bases. Germline lookup yields CDR1 SNHLY and CDR2 FYNNEI. The trim removed 5 bases at V and 0 bases at J, leaving 2 bases unmatched. The CDR3 is made up of 15 amino acids. CDR3 sequence reads: CASSSTSGGSYEQYF. CDR3 bases: TGTGCCAGCAGTTCGACTAGCGGGGGCTCCTACGAGCAGTACTTC.

The V and J genes are TRBV4-1 and TRBJ1-5; D is undetermined. The CDR3 length is 15 residues. Per germline, CDR1 MGHRA and CDR2 YSYEKL. Trimming removed 5 bases from V and 0 bases from J, with 11 bases in between. The CDR3 loop reads CASSSQLNSNQPQHF. The CDR3 DNA sequence: TGCGCCAGCAGCTCGCAATTAAATAGCAATCAGCCCCAGCATTTT.

J is TRBJ2-7 and V is TRBV27; TRBD1 agrees at 7 bases. V dropped 5 bases and J dropped 2; count of bases not matched to a gene: 12. CDR1 and CDR2 (germline): MNHEY, SMNVEV (reference sequence). The CDR3 has 16 amino acids. Here the CDR3 reads CASSVDRASSAYEQYF. The DNA for the CDR3 is TGTGCCAGCAGTGTAGACAGGGCCTCATCCGCCTACGAGCAGTACTTC.

This clone is a singleton in its sample. This chain uses TRBV7-2 with TRBJ1-5; no firm D call. V lost 1 base, J lost 11 bases, and 18 bases lay in between. The CDR3 has 15 residues. Germline V gene sequence: CDR1 SGHTA, CDR2 FQGNSA. CDR3 sequence reads: CASSLDTQPHRAQHF. The CDR3 nucleotides are TGTGCCAGCAGCTTAGACACCCAGCCCCATCGGGCCCAGCATTTT.

The gene calls are TRBV19 and TRBJ2-5; a possible D gene is TRBD1 (6 bases). V lost 1 base to trimming and J lost 2 bases, with 11 bases between them. Germline V gives CDR1 LNHDA, CDR2 SQIVND (reference sequence). The CDR3 consists of 15 residues. The CDR3 bases are TGTGCCAGTAGTATAGGTGACAGGAAACAAGAGACCCAGTACTTC. Translated, it gives CASSIGDRKQETQYF.

This chain links TRBV7-9 with TRBJ2-7; D possibly corresponds to TRBD2 (6 bases). CDR1 SEHNR and CDR2 FQNEAQ come from the germline V gene (reference sequence). The CDR3 totals 12 residues. The V end lost 5 bases, the J end lost 4 bases, and 9 bases lay between the germline ends. CDR3 residues: CASSPGLYEQYF. The CDR3 coding sequence is TGTGCCAGCAGCCCGGGACTGTACGAGCAGTACTTC.

The chain joins TRBV27 to TRBJ2-3; TRBD2 is a possible D gene (6 bases). The CDR3 has 15 residues. The germline V and J ends were trimmed by 3 bases and 0 bases, with 10 bases remaining between them. Germline CDR1 reads MNHEY; CDR2 reads SMNVEV (reference sequence). CDR3 sequence: CASSLGEASTDTQYF. CDR3 DNA: TGTGCCAGCAGTTTGGGGGAGGCTAGCACAGATACGCAGTATTTT.

This rearrangement joins TRBV6-6 to TRBJ2-5; 7 bases fit TRBD2. This CDR3 contains 16 residues. The J segment lost 5 bases and the V segment lost 0 bases, leaving 9 bases of the junction unmatched. The germline CDR1 and CDR2 sequences are MNHNY and SVGAGI (reference sequence). CDR3 sequence: CASSYSTSGNLETQYF. The CDR3 DNA reads TGTGCCAGCAGTTACTCTACCAGCGGGAATCTGGAGACCCAGTACTTC.